This TCR beta chain was captured by sequencing in a study of blood T cell repertoires in COVID-19. Study in general: COVID-19 samples from acute and convalescent phases originated in the United States, Italy and Spain. From T cells, B-cell-depleted T cells, or PBMCs came the material, which was cDNA or gDNA.

CDR3 length equals 12 residues. The V end was cut by 8 bases, the J end by 5 bases, with 7 bases between. CDR1 and CDR2 from the germline V gene are MNHGY and SVAAGI. Original methodology: Quantification of nucleated cells was approximated via reference gene primer amplification. Sequencing was performed with immunoSEQ multiplex PCR; in TCRdb, only in-frame clones are kept and a portion is missing. V, J and clone size are taken as reported in that table, and D and trimming were inferred from the DNA itself. The sample includes approximately 130,000 clones, 70% to 90% seen only once; the top ten take roughly 13%.

Source material: peripheral blood. This receptor was obtained from a human donor in a cohort sampled during active COVID-19. The chain uses TRBV6-9 and TRBJ1-6, with D possibly being TRBD1 (5 bases). The CDR3 here is CASGGNNSPLHF. CDR3 sequence (DNA): TGTGCCAGCGGGGGGAATAATTCACCCCTCCACTTT.